The source of this TCR beta chain is a study of blood T cell repertoires in COVID-19. Study in general: COVID-19 samples from acute and convalescent phases originated in the United States, Italy and Spain. Sample material is recorded as cDNA or gDNA derived from T cells, B-cell-depleted T cells, or PBMCs.

The CDR3 covers 16 residues. The ends lost 5 bases at V and 10 bases at J; junction bases unmatched: 13. Germline CDR1 reads SGHAT; CDR2 reads FQNNGV. As originally analysed: Estimation of nucleated cell counts was performed using reference gene primer amplification. Data came from immunoSEQ multiplex PCR; TCRdb stores just in-frame clones and leaves some out. The DNA gave D and trimming, while V, J and clone size come from that table. The sample lists about 180,000 clones; about 89% were seen once. Sequencing used peripheral blood. The TCR was taken from a man between 18 and 29 years old who had recovered from COVID-19. The genes are TRBV11-2 and TRBJ2-1; 11 positions match TRBD2. CDR3 coding DNA: TGTGCCAGCAGCCCGGGACTAGCGGTCGGGAGATTCGAGCAGTTCTTC. It yields the protein CASSPGLAVGRFEQFF.